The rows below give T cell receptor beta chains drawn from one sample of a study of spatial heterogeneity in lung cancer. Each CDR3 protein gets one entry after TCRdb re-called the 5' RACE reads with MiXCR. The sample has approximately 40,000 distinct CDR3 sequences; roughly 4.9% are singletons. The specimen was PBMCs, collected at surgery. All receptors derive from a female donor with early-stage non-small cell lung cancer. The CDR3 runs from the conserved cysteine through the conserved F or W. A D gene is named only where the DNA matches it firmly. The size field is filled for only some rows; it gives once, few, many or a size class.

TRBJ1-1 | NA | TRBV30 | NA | CAWTTGDTEAFF | TGTGCCTGGACGACGGGGGACACTGAAGCTTTCTTT
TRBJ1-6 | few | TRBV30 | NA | CAWNPGALGNSPLHF | TGTGCCTGGAACCCAGGGGCTCTTGGAAATTCACCCCTCCACTTT
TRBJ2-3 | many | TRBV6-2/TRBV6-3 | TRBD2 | CASSYPLGGGAVDTQYF | TGTGCCAGCAGTTATCCCCTCGGCGGGGGGGCCGTAGATACGCAGTATTTT
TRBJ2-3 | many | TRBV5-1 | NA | CASSLPGTDTQYF | TGCGCCAGCAGCTTGCCGGGGACAGATACGCAGTATTTT
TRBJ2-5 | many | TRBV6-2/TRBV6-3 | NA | CASSFRGETQYF | TGTGCCAGCAGTTTCAGGGGAGAGACCCAGTACTTC
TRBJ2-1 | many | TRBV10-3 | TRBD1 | CAISEFGTDNEQFF | TGTGCCATCAGTGAGTTTGGGACAGACAATGAGCAGTTCTTC
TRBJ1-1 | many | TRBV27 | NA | CASSPSWVSAEAFF | TGTGCCAGCAGTCCGTCGTGGGTTAGCGCTGAAGCTTTCTTT
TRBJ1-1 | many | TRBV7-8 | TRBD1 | CASSLGQGANTEAFF | TGTGCCAGCAGCCTAGGACAGGGGGCGAACACTGAAGCTTTCTTT
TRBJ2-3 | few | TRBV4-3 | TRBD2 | CASSQDPGGRGGHNTQYF | TGCGCCAGCAGCCAAGATCCCGGAGGGCGGGGGGGCCACAATACGCAGTATTTT
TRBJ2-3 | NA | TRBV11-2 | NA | CASSSQGGDTDTQYF | TGTGCCAGCAGCTCCCAGGGGGGGGACACAGATACGCAGTATTTT
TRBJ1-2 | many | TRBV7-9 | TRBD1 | CASSPGTGRYGYTF | TGTGCCAGCAGCCCGGGGACAGGGCGGTATGGCTACACCTTC
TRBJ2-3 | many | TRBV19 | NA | CASSIGGGATDTQYF | TGTGCCAGTAGTATAGGAGGGGGGGCCACAGATACGCAGTATTTT
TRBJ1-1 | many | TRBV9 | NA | CASSVESGVGNTEAFF | TGTGCCAGCAGCGTAGAATCCGGGGTAGGTAACACTGAAGCTTTCTTT
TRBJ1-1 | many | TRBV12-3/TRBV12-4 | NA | CASTRNTEAFF | TGTGCCAGCACCCGGAACACTGAAGCTTTCTTT
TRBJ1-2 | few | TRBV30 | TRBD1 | CAWRLRTGANGYTF | TGTGCCTGGAGGCTTCGGACAGGGGCGAATGGCTACACCTTC
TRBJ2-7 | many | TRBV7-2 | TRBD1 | CASSFRDRGREQYF | TGTGCCAGCAGCTTCCGGGACAGGGGACGAGAGCAGTACTTC
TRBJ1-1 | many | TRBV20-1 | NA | CSAPRGGHTEAFF | TGCAGTGCCCCCCGAGGTGGCCACACTGAAGCTTTCTTT
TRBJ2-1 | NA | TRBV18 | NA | CASSPAGSSYNEQFF | TGTGCCAGCTCCCCGGCGGGAAGCTCCTACAATGAGCAGTTCTTC
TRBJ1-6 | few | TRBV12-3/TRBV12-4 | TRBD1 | CASTGQVTAPLHF | TGTGCCAGCACAGGACAGGTGACGGCACCCCTCCACTTT
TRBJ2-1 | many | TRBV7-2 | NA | CASSLRDTTLFF | TGTGCCAGCAGCTTAAGGGACACAACCCTGTTCTTC
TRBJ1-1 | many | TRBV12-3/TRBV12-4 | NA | CASSPRPLLNTEAFF | TGTGCCAGCAGTCCGAGGCCTCTTCTGAACACTGAAGCTTTCTTT
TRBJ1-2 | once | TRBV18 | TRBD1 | CASSFSETGSYGYTF | TGTGCCAGCTCGTTTTCTGAGACAGGGTCTTATGGCTACACCTTC
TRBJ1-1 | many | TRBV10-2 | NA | CASSPGRVMNTEAFF | TGCGCCAGTTCACCGGGACGGGTCATGAACACTGAAGCTTTCTTT
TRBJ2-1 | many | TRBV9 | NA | CASSVEARNEQFF | TGTGCCAGCAGCGTAGAAGCGAGGAATGAGCAGTTCTTC
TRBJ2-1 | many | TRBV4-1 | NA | CASSQDWTTNEQFF | TGCGCCAGCAGCCAAGATTGGACTACTAATGAGCAGTTCTTC
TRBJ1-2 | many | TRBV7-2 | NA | CASSLVPSGGGYTF | TGTGCCAGCAGCTTAGTACCCTCCGGCGGGGGCTACACCTTC
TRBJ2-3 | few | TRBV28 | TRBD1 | CASVQGARYTQYF | TGTGCCAGCGTACAGGGGGCACGTTATACGCAGTATTTT
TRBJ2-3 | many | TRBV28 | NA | CASVGTDTQYF | TGTGCCAGCGTAGGCACAGATACGCAGTATTTT
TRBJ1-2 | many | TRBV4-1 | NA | CASSLGPVSAF | TGCGCCAGCAGCCTGGGTCCAGTCTCGGCCTTC
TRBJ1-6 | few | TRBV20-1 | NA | CSARSGPTNSPLHF | TGCAGTGCTAGATCGGGGCCAACTAATTCACCCCTCCACTTT
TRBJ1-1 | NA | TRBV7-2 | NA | CASSFSGGQTEAFF | TGTGCCAGCAGCTTCAGCGGGGGGCAGACTGAAGCTTTCTTT
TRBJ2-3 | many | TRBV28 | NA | CASSFLQGIDTQYF | TGTGCCAGCAGTTTTCTACAGGGAATAGATACGCAGTATTTT
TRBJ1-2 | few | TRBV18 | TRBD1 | CASSSLGGEDGYTF | TGTGCCAGCTCATCCCTAGGGGGCGAGGATGGCTACACCTTC
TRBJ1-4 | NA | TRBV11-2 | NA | CASSSEPATNEKLFF | TGTGCCAGCAGCTCGGAACCGGCGACTAATGAAAAACTGTTTTTT
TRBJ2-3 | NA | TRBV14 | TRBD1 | CASSQDVRTGRYTDTQYF | TGTGCCAGCAGCCAAGACGTTAGGACAGGGCGGTACACAGATACGCAGTATTTT
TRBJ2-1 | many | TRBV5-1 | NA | CASSLVSGSAYNEQFF | TGCGCCAGCAGCTTGGTATCGGGGAGCGCCTACAATGAGCAGTTCTTC
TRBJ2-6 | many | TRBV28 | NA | CASSSPPGAGSGANVLTF | TGTGCCAGCAGCAGCCCCCCAGGGGCCGGCTCTGGGGCCAACGTCCTGACTTTC
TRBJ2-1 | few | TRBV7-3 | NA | CASSLSGLDEQFF | TGTGCCAGCAGCTTATCCGGGCTCGATGAGCAGTTCTTC
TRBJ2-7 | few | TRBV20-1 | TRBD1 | CSALSPPGTGTEQYF | TGCAGTGCGCTATCCCCCCCCGGGACAGGGACCGAGCAGTACTTC
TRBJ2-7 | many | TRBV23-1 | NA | CASSQSWTGHREDF | TGCGCCAGCAGTCAATCTTGGACGGGACACCGGGAAGACTTC
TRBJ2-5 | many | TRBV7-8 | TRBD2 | CASSFVVAGGETQYF | TGTGCCAGCAGCTTTGTGGTGGCGGGGGGAGAGACCCAGTACTTC
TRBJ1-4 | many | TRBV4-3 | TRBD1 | CASSQDMGQGPKLFF | TGCGCCAGCAGCCAAGATATGGGACAGGGCCCCAAACTGTTTTTT
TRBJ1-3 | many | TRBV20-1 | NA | CSATGHSSGNTIYF | TGCAGTGCAACCGGACATAGCTCTGGAAACACCATATATTTT
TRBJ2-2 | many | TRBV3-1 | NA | CASSLSSGLIYTGELFF | TGTGCCAGCAGCCTATCGTCGGGCCTGATTTACACCGGGGAGCTGTTTTTT
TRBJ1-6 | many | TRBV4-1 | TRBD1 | CASSQDSPRQGGYSPLHF | TGCGCCAGCAGCCAAGATAGCCCGAGACAGGGGGGATACTCACCCCTCCACTTT
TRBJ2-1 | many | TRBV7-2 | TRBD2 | CASSLSGLALKNNEQFF | TGTGCCAGCAGCTTATCGGGACTAGCGCTAAAAAACAATGAGCAGTTCTTC
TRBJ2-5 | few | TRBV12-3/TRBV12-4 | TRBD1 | CASSPPRGTGGDETQYF | TGTGCCAGCAGCCCCCCCCGCGGGACAGGGGGGGACGAGACCCAGTACTTC
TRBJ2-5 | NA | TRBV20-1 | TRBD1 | CSAAQGQALGTQYF | TGCAGTGCCGCCCAGGGACAGGCCCTGGGGACCCAGTACTTC
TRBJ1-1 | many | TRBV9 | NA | CASSVVPGLNTEAFF | TGTGCCAGCAGCGTAGTGCCAGGGCTGAACACTGAAGCTTTCTTT
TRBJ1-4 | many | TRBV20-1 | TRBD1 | CSAPDRGGSEKLFF | TGCAGTGCTCCTGACAGGGGCGGGAGTGAAAAACTGTTTTTT
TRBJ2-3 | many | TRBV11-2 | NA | CASSRRAGTDTQYF | TGTGCCAGCAGCCGTCGAGCGGGCACAGATACGCAGTATTTT
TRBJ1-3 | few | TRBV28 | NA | CASSTAGNTIYF | TGTGCCAGCAGCACAGCCGGAAACACCATATATTTT
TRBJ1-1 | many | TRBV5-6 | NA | CASSLYGVLSTEAFF | TGTGCCAGCAGCTTATACGGAGTGCTGTCCACTGAAGCTTTCTTT
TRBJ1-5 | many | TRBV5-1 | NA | CASSLEGEISQPQHF | TGCGCCAGCAGCTTAGAGGGGGAGATATCGCAGCCCCAGCATTTT
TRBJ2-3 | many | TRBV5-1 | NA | CASSLGGFTDTQYF | TGCGCCAGCAGCTTGGGTGGCTTCACAGATACGCAGTATTTT
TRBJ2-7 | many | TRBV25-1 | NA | CASSESYEQYF | TGTGCCAGCAGTGAATCGTACGAGCAGTACTTC
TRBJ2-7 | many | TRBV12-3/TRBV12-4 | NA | CAIYKLALQEQYF | TGTGCCATTTATAAATTGGCACTTCAAGAGCAGTACTTC
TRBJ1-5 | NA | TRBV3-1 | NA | CASSLTPGGNQPQHF | TGTGCCAGCAGCTTAACTCCGGGGGGGAATCAGCCCCAGCATTTT
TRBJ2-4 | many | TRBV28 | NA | CASTSFRVGDLNIQYF | TGTGCCTCGACTTCATTCCGGGTCGGGGACCTAAACATTCAGTACTTC